Each of the 27 T cell receptor beta chains below was sequenced from the same sample in a study of identical twins. TCRdb recomputed calls from the 5' RACE reads with MiXCR, one row per CDR3 protein. The repertoire has fewer than 350,000 distinct CDR3 sequences, roughly 8.6% of them found once; the top ten carry roughly 2.1%. The sample was also linked to a second study, of yellow fever vaccine responses in identical twins.

Specimen: memory (CD45RO+) T cells sorted from blood. The receptors shown here come from a woman younger than 30 in good health.

The gene calls are TRBV20-1 and TRBJ2-7; TRBD2 aligns across 8 bases. The germline V gene encodes CDR1 DFQATT and CDR2 SNEGSKA (reference sequence). This CDR3 contains 15 residues. With 0 bases clipped from V and 2 bases from J, the junction kept 6 bases outside the gene matches. CDR3 DNA: TGCAGTGCTAGAGATCTAGGCGGGAGGACCTACGAGCAGTACTTC. Translated, it gives CSARDLGGRTYEQYF.

The chain recombines TRBV5-1 with TRBJ2-3; 11 positions agree with TRBD2. This CDR3 is built from 16 residues. J was trimmed by 2 bases and V by 3 bases; bases with no gene match: 5. The germline V gene encodes CDR1 SGHRS and CDR2 YFSETQ. In DNA form, the CDR3 reads TGCGCCAGCAGCTCCGGGACTAGCGGCCCCACAGATACGCAGTATTTT. This encodes CASSSGTSGPTDTQYF.

In this sample, this clonotype turned up many times. The genes are TRBV9 and TRBJ2-1; 11 bases map to TRBD2. There are 15 residues in the CDR3. Germline lookup yields CDR1 SGDLS and CDR2 YYNGEE. V shed 0 bases and J 9 bases; nucleotides not matched to a gene: 5. CDR3 region: CASSVGSSGRSEQFF. CDR3 nucleotides: TGTGCCAGCAGCGTAGGTTCTAGCGGGAGGAGTGAGCAGTTCTTC.

This clonotype was observed at least ten times. Here the CDR3 reads CAISPTVGDTEAFF. CDR3 in DNA: TGTGCCATCAGCCCTACCGTAGGGGACACTGAAGCTTTCTTT. This chain joins TRBV10-3 and TRBJ1-1, with D possibly being TRBD1 (5 bases). The CDR3 has 14 residues. V dropped 6 bases and J dropped 3 bases, with 14 bases sitting between them. Per the germline V gene, CDR1 is ENHRY and CDR2 is SYGVKD.

This clonotype turned up a few times. The CDR3 bases are TGCAGTGTCTACGGGACTAGCCCCATTCAGCAGTTCTTC. It codes for CSVYGTSPIQQFF. The chain carries TRBV20-1 and TRBJ2-1, with 9 bases identical to TRBD2. The CDR3 contains 13 residues. V lost 7 bases and J lost 11; bases outside the gene matches: 12. Germline V gene data show CDR1 as DFQATT and CDR2 as SNEGSKA (reference sequence).

This clonotype is classed as medium-sized. An end of the junction does not agree with germline; a read error may underlie this. The chain uses TRBV6-5 and TRBJ2-2, with 8 bases identical to TRBD1. This CDR3 has 15 amino acids. The V gene's germline CDR1 is MNHEY and CDR2 SVGAGI. The CDR3 bases are TGCGCCAGCAGCTCCGGACAGGGGAACACCGGGGAGCTGTTTTTT. It yields the protein CASSSGQGNTGELFF.

This chain uses TRBV11-1 with TRBJ2-3; 13 nucleotides line up with TRBD2. V dropped 5 bases and J dropped 5; count of bases not matched to a gene: 13. Germline CDR1 and CDR2: SGHAT and FQDESV (reference sequence). The CDR3 is made up of 18 amino acids. The CDR3 loop reads CASSQRGTSGALGDTQYF. The CDR3 DNA reads as TGTGCCAGCAGCCAAAGAGGGACTAGCGGGGCCCTGGGAGATACGCAGTATTTT.

V usage is TRBV12-3 or TRBV12-4 and J usage is TRBJ2-6, with 12 bases fitting TRBD2. V was pared by 10 bases and J by 3 bases, with 16 bases of the junction left unmatched. The CDR3 is 19 residues long. The CDR3 sequence: CAICLRTSGINGGANVLTF. The CDR3 nucleotides are TGTGCCATCTGTCTGAGGACTAGCGGGATAAACGGTGGGGCCAACGTCCTGACTTTC.

The rearrangement uses TRBV7-6 and TRBJ1-6; D gene unclear. This CDR3 has 15 residues. Trimming took 5 bases from V and 4 from J, leaving 12 bases between them. Germline V gene sequence: CDR1 SGHVS, CDR2 FNYEAQ. CDR3 nucleotides: TGTGCCAGCAGCCCCCAAGAGGGTTATAATTCACCCCTCCACTTT. Its protein is CASSPQEGYNSPLHF. Drawing the rest from reference TRBV7-6 and TRBJ1-6, the complete variable domain is GAGVSQSPRYKVTKRGQDVALRCDPISGHVSLYWYRQALGQGPEFLTYFNYEAQQDKSGLPNDRFSAERPEGSISTLTIQRTEQRDSAMYRCASSPQEGYNSPLHFGNGTRLTVT.

The V gene is TRBV7-6, the J gene TRBJ2-5; the match to TRBD2 covers 10 bases. Germline V gene lookup returns CDR1 SGHVS and CDR2 FNYEAQ. The trim removed 4 bases at V and 5 bases at J, leaving 10 bases unmatched. CDR3 size: 16 residues. This chain's CDR3 is CASSSGEAGGLETQYF. The CDR3 region has the DNA TGTGCCAGCAGCTCGGGGGAAGCGGGAGGGCTGGAGACCCAGTACTTC.

J is TRBJ2-7 and V is TRBV28; tentatively, D is TRBD1 (6 bases). CDR1 MDHEN and CDR2 SYDVKM come from the germline V gene. Between the trimmed V and J ends, which lost 6 bases and 0 bases, there was a span of 12 bases. The CDR3 has 14 residues. The CDR3: CASRDNRASYEQYF. Here the CDR3 DNA reads TGTGCCAGCAGGGATAACAGGGCCTCCTACGAGCAGTACTTC.

The rearrangement links TRBV28 to TRBJ2-3; 13 bases line up with TRBD2. The CDR3 runs 15 residues. Germline assignment: CDR1 MDHEN and CDR2 SYDVKM. V gave up 5 bases and J gave up 5 bases; unmatched junction bases: 4. The CDR3 sequence: CASSKLAGGVDTQYF. The CDR3 nucleotides read TGTGCCAGCAGTAAACTAGCGGGAGGGGTAGATACGCAGTATTTT.

The chain has TRBV20-1 and TRBJ2-7; no definite D call. The CDR3 has 14 amino acids. Germline CDR1 reads DFQATT; CDR2 reads SNEGSKA (reference sequence). Trimming took 1 base from V and 3 from J, leaving 13 bases between them. DNA for the CDR3: TGCAGTGCTAGAGGGTCGGGTCCACGCTACGAGCAGTACTTC. This sequence encodes CSARGSGPRYEQYF.

This clonotype showed up many times. The gene calls are TRBV2 and TRBJ2-7, with D possibly matching TRBD1 (7 bases). Trimming pared 7 bases from V and 3 bases from J, leaving 16 bases between. Per germline, CDR1 SNHLY and CDR2 FYNNEI. The CDR3 has 14 residues. The CDR3 reads CASIVDREVYEQYF. CDR3 bases: TGTGCCAGCATAGTCGACAGGGAGGTCTACGAGCAGTACTTC.

This clonotype turned up a few times. The V and J genes are TRBV20-1 and TRBJ2-1; either TRBD1 or TRBD2 may supply D (5 bases each). Looked up from germline, CDR1 is DFQATT and CDR2 is SNEGSKA (reference sequence). The length of the CDR3 is 15 residues. Trimming took off 1 base at V and 1 base at J, with 11 bases between the two ends. The CDR3 is CSARVGTYSYNEQFF. DNA of the CDR3: TGCAGTGCTAGAGTCGGGACCTATTCCTACAATGAGCAGTTCTTC.

This clonotype occurred a few times. J is TRBJ2-7 and V is TRBV18; 7 nucleotides line up with TRBD1. The germline CDR1 and CDR2 sequences are KGHSH and LQKENI. CDR3 length: 15 amino acids. With V trimmed by 4 bases and J by 0 bases, 6 bases remained unmatched. CDR3 sequence: CASSQGQSPSYEQYF. The CDR3 nucleotides are TGTGCCAGCTCACAGGGACAGTCTCCCTCCTACGAGCAGTACTTC. The variable domain in full, completed from reference TRBV18 and TRBJ2-7, reads NAGVMQNPRHLVRRRGQEARLRCSPMKGHSHVYWYRQLPEEGLKFMVYLQKENIIDESGMPKERFSAEFPKEGPSILRIQQVVRGDSAAYFCASSQGQSPSYEQYFGPGTRLTVT.

This clonotype showed up just a few times. The V and J genes are TRBV20-1 and TRBJ2-7; D uncertain. This CDR3 comprises 9 residues. V was pared by 5 bases and J by 7 bases, with 6 bases between. Germline values: CDR1 DFQATT, CDR2 SNEGSKA (reference sequence). The CDR3 DNA follows: TGCAGTGCTTTCCTGGAGCAGTACTTC. As protein: CSAFLEQYF.

This clonotype was detected only a few times. This chain uses TRBV11-2 with TRBJ2-3; D call uncertain. CDR3 length: 15 amino acids. Germline V CDR1 and CDR2: SGHAT, FQNNGV. Trimming took off 0 bases at V and 2 bases at J, with 9 bases between the two ends. CDR3 residues: CASSLDKGPTDTQYF. For the CDR3, the DNA is TGTGCCAGCAGCTTAGATAAAGGTCCCACAGATACGCAGTATTTT.

V and J are TRBV11-3 and TRBJ1-2; D not resolved. Deletions cut 5 bases from V and 9 bases from J, with 16 bases between. The CDR3 runs to 13 residues. CDR1 is SGHNT and CDR2 is YENEEA in the germline V gene. Written as DNA, the CDR3 is TGTGCCAGCAGCGCCTCAGCAGTATTGAGCTACACCTTC. Translating gives CASSASAVLSYTF. The entire variable domain, with the rest obtained from reference TRBV11-3 and TRBJ1-2, is as follows: EAGVVQSPRYKIIEKKQPVAFWCNPISGHNTLYWYLQNLGQGPELLIRYENEEAVDDSQLPKDRFSAERLKGVDSTLKIQPAELGDSAVYLCASSASAVLSYTFGSGTRLTVV.

This clonotype was seen many times. The chain has TRBV6-5 and TRBJ2-2; 7 bases align to TRBD1. In germline, CDR1 is MNHEY, CDR2 SVGAGI. With 2 bases clipped from V and 2 bases from J, the junction kept 5 bases outside the gene matches. The CDR3 contains 16 residues. The CDR3 is CASSYQGQFNTGELFF. As DNA, the CDR3 is TGTGCCAGCAGTTACCAGGGACAGTTCAACACCGGGGAGCTGTTTTTT.

This clonotype was observed many times. The chain employs TRBV4-1 and TRBJ2-1, with 12 positions matching TRBD2. The CDR3 covers 13 residues. Germline values: CDR1 MGHRA, CDR2 YSYEKL. The V and J ends lost 2 bases and 14 bases, in that order; junction bases with no gene match: 4. This CDR3 is CASSQTRLAGEFF. CDR3 nucleotide sequence: TGCGCCAGCAGCCAAACACGACTAGCGGGAGAGTTCTTC.

The gene calls are TRBV7-2 and TRBJ2-1; 7 bases match TRBD2. Germline V gene data show CDR1 as SGHTA and CDR2 as FQGNSA. The CDR3 runs to 15 residues. V was pared by 0 bases and J by 10 bases, with 9 bases of the junction left unmatched. The DNA of the CDR3 is TGTGCCAGCAGCTTAGCGGGGACTATGTTCGGAGAGCAGTTCTTC. This gives the protein CASSLAGTMFGEQFF. The full variable domain, rest sourced from reference TRBV7-2 and TRBJ2-1, is GAGVSQSPSNKVTEKGKDVELRCDPISGHTALYWYRQSLGQGLEFLIYFQGNSAPDKSGLPSDRFSAERTGGSVSTLTIQRTQQEDSAVYLCASSLAGTMFGEQFFGPGTRLTVL.

This clonotype appeared a few times. The V gene is TRBV19, the J gene TRBJ1-5; TRBD1 aligns across 8 bases. The CDR3 is made up of 14 amino acids. V shed 3 bases, J shed 9 bases, and the junction held 7 bases outside the gene matches. Germline-derived CDR1 and CDR2 are LNHDA and SQIVND (reference sequence). The CDR3 nucleotides are TGTGCCAGTAGTATGGGGCAGGGGGCTTGGCCCCAGCATTTT. Translating gives CASSMGQGAWPQHF.

This clonotype was detected only a few times. V gene TRBV6-1 combines with J gene TRBJ2-3; a weak D match, TRBD2 (6 bases). This CDR3 is built from 16 residues. Per germline, CDR1 MNHNS and CDR2 SASEGT. The V gene lost 8 bases and the J gene lost 5 bases, with 23 bases spanning the gap. This CDR3 reads CASLWDSVLVGDTQYF. As DNA, the CDR3 is TGTGCCAGCTTGTGGGACTCCGTTCTTGTTGGAGATACGCAGTATTTT.

V and J are TRBV6-1 and TRBJ1-1; 9 bases agree with TRBD1. The CDR3 covers 14 residues. Germline V gene sequence: CDR1 MNHNS, CDR2 SASEGT. Unmatched junction bases numbered 12, after V lost 6 bases and J lost 10 bases. CDR3 sequence (DNA): TGTGCCAGCAGCACCGGTGGGACAGGGTCTGTAGCTTTCTTT. Translating gives CASSTGGTGSVAFF.

This clonotype appeared a few times. The chain has TRBV28 and TRBJ1-2, with 10 bases identical to TRBD1. V dropped 5 bases and J dropped 6; count of bases not matched to a gene: 6. This CDR3 comprises 14 residues. Germline values: CDR1 MDHEN, CDR2 SYDVKM. CDR3 sequence reads: CASSPQTGGNGYTF. The CDR3 bases are TGTGCCAGCAGTCCCCAGACAGGGGGCAATGGCTACACCTTC.

This clonotype was seen a handful of times. The gene calls are TRBV15 and TRBJ2-1, with D perhaps matching TRBD2 (5 bases). This CDR3 is built from 17 residues. Germline loops: CDR1 LNHNV, CDR2 YYDKDF (reference sequence). Trimming removed 4 bases at V and 1 base at J, with 17 bases between. CDR3 in amino acids: CATSIPRAGASYNEQFF. The CDR3 coding sequence is TGTGCCACCAGCATCCCGAGGGCGGGTGCTTCCTACAATGAGCAGTTCTTC.